The subject of this entry is one T cell receptor beta chain. This sample was taken from a study of blood T cell repertoires in COVID-19. Study as a whole: COVID-19 samples, acute and convalescent, were from the United States, Italy and Spain. In each case, the material was cDNA or gDNA derived from T cells, B-cell-depleted T cells, or PBMCs.

J lost 6 bases, V lost 7 bases, and 6 bases had no gene match. This CDR3 is 14 amino acids long. Germline loops: CDR1 MDHEN, CDR2 SYDVKM. In the original analysis: From reference gene primer amplification, estimates of nucleated cell counts were derived. The assay was immunoSEQ multiplex PCR, and TCRdb's table has in-frame clones only and misses some. Clone size and V and J calls were adopted from that table, with D and trimming inferred from the DNA. The sample comprises about 81,000 clones, roughly 86% of which are singletons, and around 6.6% rests with the top ten. This clonotype was obtained from a man between 65 and 85 years old with acute or convalescent COVID-19. The chain recombines TRBV28 with TRBJ2-2; 9 nucleotides line up with TRBD1. The source material was peripheral blood. CDR3 nucleotide sequence: TGTGCCAGCAATTGGGACAGGGCCTCCGGGGAGCTGTTTTTT. Amino acid sequence: CASNWDRASGELFF.